This TCR beta chain was identified during a study of shared clonotypes between healthy human individuals. For the study at large: Plates per donor: three CD4 naive, three CD4 memory, two CD8 naive, one CD8 memory.

With 0 bases removed from V and 7 bases from J, the gap between germline ends came to 15 bases. Germline V CDR1 and CDR2: MGHRA, YSYEKL. The CDR3 spans 15 residues. Study-wide results and caveats: Rarefaction indicated that sorted-subset sequencing remained incomplete although depth was large.

The repertoire was sequenced with immunoSEQ multiplex PCR; TCRdb's copy has only in-frame clones and lacks some. The data hold about 2 million clones, with about 95% observed a single time. Remarks on this clone: What it recognizes is unknown.

In the naive CD8 group, cells lacked CD45RO and were positively selected for CCR7, so terminally differentiated effector memory CD45RA+ cells were left out. Adults of Caucasian background living in Nashville, Tennessee made up all donors. This sequence joins TRBV4-1 and TRBJ2-5, with unresolved D. What was sequenced was naive CD8+ T cells sorted from blood. The source is a man younger than 35 in good health. The CDR3 protein is CASSQDSSVPGTQYF. CDR3 sequence (DNA): TGCGCCAGCAGCCAAGATTCATCAGTTCCTGGGACCCAGTACTTC.